Each of the 24 T cell receptor beta chains below was sequenced from the same sample in a study of blood T cells in healthy people across ages (dated by TCRdb to the mid-2010s). Libraries were made using 5' RACE. These reads were obtained on an Illumina HiSeq 2500. A second PCR of about 7 to 12 cycles was run with a J-beta primer mix and a sample-barcoded 5' primer. The public reads were run again by TCRdb, first through fastp at Q25 and then through MiXCR, and only productive beta chains were kept. Entries are consolidated by CDR3 protein sequence, retaining the most common genes and DNA. The table for this sample lists just over 800,000 distinct CDR3 sequences; approximately 67% of them were counted only once. About 30% of the sample rests with the top ten. The sequenced sample was blood. The receptor set was obtained from a man aged 30 to 45 in good health.

The rearrangement joins TRBV27 to TRBJ2-2; 13 positions match TRBD2. CDR1 is MNHEY, CDR2 SMNVEV, per germline (reference sequence). The CDR3 runs 16 residues. Trimming removed 6 bases from V and 6 bases from J; junction bases left unmatched: 7. The CDR3 DNA reads TGTGCCAGCAGCTCTACTAGCGGGGGGGTTGCCGGGGAGCTGTTTTTT. Its protein product is CASSSTSGGVAGELFF.

Only a few counts were recorded for this clonotype. J is TRBJ2-4 and V is TRBV12-3 or TRBV12-4; 7 positions agree with TRBD2. CDR3 length: 14 amino acids. V lost 1 base, J lost 3 bases, and 0 bases stayed unmatched. The CDR3 reads CASSLGGGKNIQYF. CDR3 DNA sequence: TGTGCCAGCAGTTTAGGGGGGGGCAAAAACATTCAGTACTTC.

The chain has TRBV6-2 or TRBV6-3 and TRBJ2-3; 10 bases fit TRBD2. V lost 6 bases to trimming and J lost 1 base; unmatched junction nucleotides: 4. Germline values: CDR1 MNHEY, CDR2 SVGEGT. CDR3 length: 15 amino acids. The CDR3 protein is CASRFGLAGTDTQYF. The CDR3 DNA follows: TGTGCCAGCAGATTCGGACTAGCGGGCACAGATACGCAGTATTTT.

This clonotype was counted only a few times. This chain uses TRBV28 with TRBJ2-4; D not resolved. The DNA end favors TRBJ2-7, so the J call may be wrong. The germline gives CDR1 MDHEN, CDR2 SYDVKM. The CDR3 is 15 amino acids. The CDR3 sequence: CASSSPGSNHYEQYF. The CDR3 DNA follows: TGTGCCAGCAGCTCACCGGGTTCCAACCACTACGAGCAGTACTTC.

V and J are TRBV4-3 and TRBJ2-1; 8 bases agree with TRBD2. V shed 1 base, J shed 2 bases, and the junction held 7 bases outside the gene matches. Germline V gene lookup returns CDR1 LGHNA and CDR2 YSLEER. The CDR3 spans 17 residues. As DNA, the CDR3 is TGCGCCAGCAGCCAAGCTTCAACTAGCGGAGCCTACAATGAGCAGTTCTTC. It yields the protein CASSQASTSGAYNEQFF.

V gene TRBV7-2 combines with J gene TRBJ2-5; TRBD2 is a possible D gene (6 bases). The CDR3 contains 13 residues. Per the germline V gene, CDR1 is SGHTA and CDR2 is FQGNSA. V lost 5 bases, J lost 5 bases, and 12 bases lay in between. This CDR3 is CASSPSGDETQYF. As DNA, the CDR3 is TGTGCCAGCAGCCCCTCGGGGGATGAGACCCAGTACTTC.

This clonotype has just a few counts. The chain employs TRBV29-1 and TRBJ2-7; D tentatively reads TRBD1 or TRBD2 (5 bases each). Trimming removed 7 bases from V and 6 bases from J, with 13 bases in between. CDR1 SQVTM and CDR2 ANQGSEA come from the germline V gene. The CDR3 contains 11 residues. The CDR3 sequence: CSAERGFEQYF. The CDR3, as DNA: TGCAGCGCCGAGAGGGGTTTCGAGCAGTACTTC.

The chain is built from TRBV20-1 and TRBJ1-2, with a weak D call TRBD1 (6 bases). Germline V gene lookup returns CDR1 DFQATT and CDR2 SNEGSKA (reference sequence). V gave up 8 bases and J gave up 4 bases, with 20 bases separating them. The CDR3 has 14 amino acids. The CDR3 DNA reads TGCAGTACTGCTCAACAGGGCCGGGTCTATGGCTACACCTTC. Translated: CSTAQQGRVYGYTF.

The V and J genes are TRBV19 and TRBJ2-1; weak D call: TRBD1 (5 bases). The CDR3 runs to 13 residues. The V end was cut by 7 bases, the J end by 2 bases, with 9 bases between. The germline V gene has CDR1 LNHDA and CDR2 SQIVND (reference sequence). CDR3 nucleotide sequence: TGTGCCAGTATGGACACCACCTACAATGAGCAGTTCTTC. Translation: CASMDTTYNEQFF.

This clonotype was counted many times. The V call is TRBV4-3, the J call TRBJ2-3, with 11 bases aligning to TRBD2. With 4 bases clipped from V and 2 bases from J, the junction kept 5 bases outside the gene matches. CDR3 length equals 16 residues. Germline CDR1 and CDR2: LGHNA and YSLEER. CDR3 loop: CASSPRLAGFTDTQYF. The CDR3 DNA sequence: TGCGCCAGCAGCCCGAGACTAGCGGGGTTCACAGATACGCAGTATTTT.

J is TRBJ2-1 and V is TRBV4-1, with D possibly matching TRBD1 (5 bases). The CDR3 runs to 16 residues. Germline assignment: CDR1 MGHRA and CDR2 YSYEKL. Trimming pared 0 bases from V and 3 bases from J, leaving 12 bases between. The CDR3 bases are TGCGCCAGCAGCCAAGATCCCAGGGAAGGCTACAATGAGCAGTTCTTC. This gives the protein CASSQDPREGYNEQFF.

The chain links TRBV15 to TRBJ2-3, with D perhaps TRBD1 (5 bases). The CDR3 has 15 amino acids. Trimming took 0 bases from V and 5 from J, leaving 12 bases between them. CDR1 is LNHNV and CDR2 is YYDKDF in the germline V gene (reference sequence). In DNA form, the CDR3 reads TGTGCCACCAGCAGAGACAGCTCCCAGGGAGATACGCAGTATTTT. As protein: CATSRDSSQGDTQYF.

This chain uses TRBV29-1 with TRBJ1-1; D gene uncertain. The CDR3 consists of 13 residues. Germline CDR1 is SQVTM and CDR2 is ANQGSEA. V was shortened by 1 base and J by 0 bases, with 6 bases between the two germline ends. The CDR3 reads CSVEVQMNTEAFF. The CDR3 DNA is TGCAGCGTTGAAGTCCAGATGAACACTGAAGCTTTCTTT.

This clonotype was counted between two and nine times. The chain is built from TRBV29-1 and TRBJ2-3, with D perhaps matching TRBD2 (5 bases). CDR1 is SQVTM and CDR2 is ANQGSEA in the germline V gene. The V gene lost 6 bases and the J gene lost 5 bases, with 9 bases spanning the gap. This CDR3 spans 11 amino acids. In DNA form, the CDR3 reads TGCAGCGTCGGACTCGGAGATACGCAGTATTTT. As protein: CSVGLGDTQYF.

The chain employs TRBV30 and TRBJ1-4, with a tentative D call TRBD1 (5 bases). CDR1 and CDR2 (germline): GTSNPN, SVGIG (reference sequence). V was trimmed by 2 bases and J by 7 bases, leaving 17 bases between them. The CDR3 consists of 15 residues. CDR3 amino acids: CAWSPGQGGFEKLFF. The CDR3, as DNA: TGTGCCTGGAGTCCCGGGCAGGGAGGCTTTGAAAAACTGTTTTTT.

V usage is TRBV10-3 and J usage is TRBJ2-5; 11 nucleotides line up with TRBD2. CDR3 length: 15 amino acids. Germline loops: CDR1 ENHRY, CDR2 SYGVKD. Trimming took 6 bases from V and 5 from J; bases not matched to a gene: 8. The CDR3 spells CAISGGRTSGETQYF. The DNA of the CDR3 is TGTGCCATCAGCGGGGGCCGGACTAGCGGGGAGACCCAGTACTTC.

In its sample, this clonotype was seen a few times. This chain uses TRBV4-3 with TRBJ2-7; possibly TRBD1 for D (6 bases). The CDR3 runs to 15 residues. Germline V CDR1 and CDR2: LGHNA, YSLEER. The V end lost 4 bases, the J end lost 1 base, and 14 bases lay between the germline ends. CDR3 coding DNA: TGCGCCAGCAGCCCCGGACAGACTACGTCCTACGAGCAGTACTTC. Translated: CASSPGQTTSYEQYF.

As for this clonotype: The junction departs from the called germline gene at one end, perhaps through a read error. V usage is TRBV6-5 and J usage is TRBJ2-1; D is undetermined. From germline, CDR1 is MNHEY and CDR2 SVGAGI. This CDR3 has 13 amino acids. The CDR3: CACSYRPRSPQLF. The CDR3 nucleotides are TGTGCCTGCAGTTACCGGCCAAGGAGCCCCCAGCTCTTC.

The V gene is TRBV6-6, the J gene TRBJ2-5, with TRBD2 matching over 8 bases. CDR3 length: 17 residues. The V segment lost 0 bases and the J segment 2 bases; nucleotides outside the gene matches: 8. The germline V gene has CDR1 MNHNY and CDR2 SVGAGI (reference sequence). CDR3 coding DNA: TGTGCCAGCAGTTACTCGACGGGGGGGAACGCACAAGAGACCCAGTACTTC. Translation: CASSYSTGGNAQETQYF.

V is TRBV15 and J is TRBJ1-2; D perhaps matches TRBD1 (5 bases). Trimming took off 5 bases at V and 5 bases at J, with 15 bases between the two ends. The CDR3 is 14 amino acids. CDR1 LNHNV and CDR2 YYDKDF come from the germline V gene (reference sequence). CDR3 protein: CATSDQGGGYGYTF. The CDR3 nucleotides are TGTGCCACCAGCGACCAGGGCGGGGGTTATGGCTACACCTTC.

This clonotype was seen repeatedly, ten times or more. V usage is TRBV29-1 and J usage is TRBJ2-3; no clear D. The CDR3 totals 14 residues. CDR1 and CDR2 from the germline V gene are SQVTM and ANQGSEA. Trimming took off 1 base at V and 6 bases at J, with 14 bases between the two ends. The CDR3 region has the DNA TGCAGCGTTGAAGGAATTTTGCAGGCGGATACGCAGTATTTT. Protein: CSVEGILQADTQYF.

This clonotype was counted only a few times. The rearrangement joins TRBV7-2 to TRBJ1-5, with D maybe TRBD1 (5 bases). The V gene lost 3 bases and the J gene lost 6 bases, with 9 bases spanning the gap. Germline CDR1 and CDR2: SGHTA and FQGNSA. The CDR3 consists of 13 residues. Written as DNA, the CDR3 is TGTGCCAGCAGCTTCCAGGGAACTCAGCCCCAGCATTTT. Amino acid sequence: CASSFQGTQPQHF.

The genes are TRBV29-1 and TRBJ1-2; D call uncertain. CDR3 length: 10 amino acids. Germline values: CDR1 SQVTM, CDR2 ANQGSEA. Trimming cost V 3 bases and J 10 bases, with 9 bases left between them. CDR3 protein: CSVDETSYTF. CDR3 bases: TGCAGCGTTGACGAGACTTCCTACACCTTC.

Only a few counts were recorded for this clonotype. The V call is TRBV9, the J call TRBJ2-3; a weak D match, TRBD2 (5 bases). V shed 0 bases and J shed 0 bases, with 8 bases lying between them. The CDR3 runs 15 residues. CDR1 is SGDLS, CDR2 YYNGEE, per germline. CDR3 DNA: TGTGCCAGCAGCGTAGATACGGGGAGCACAGATACGCAGTATTTT. Translated, it gives CASSVDTGSTDTQYF.